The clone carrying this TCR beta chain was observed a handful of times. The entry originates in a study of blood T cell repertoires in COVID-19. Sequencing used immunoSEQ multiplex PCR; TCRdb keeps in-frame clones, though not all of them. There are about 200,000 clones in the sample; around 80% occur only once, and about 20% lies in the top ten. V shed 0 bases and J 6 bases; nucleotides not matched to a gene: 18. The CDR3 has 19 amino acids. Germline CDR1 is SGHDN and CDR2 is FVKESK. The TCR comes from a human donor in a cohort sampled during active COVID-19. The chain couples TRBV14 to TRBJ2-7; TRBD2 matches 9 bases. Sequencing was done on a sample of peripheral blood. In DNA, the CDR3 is TGTGCCAGCAGCCAAGATCCTTCTAGCGGGGCCTGGAGAGGTGCCGAGCAGTACTTC. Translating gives CASSQDPSSGAWRGAEQYF.